The clone carrying this T cell receptor (beta chain) was found many times. This sample's time point: blood at routine non-recurrence follow-up after resection. No cells were sorted before sequencing. The whole RNA sequenced was extracted from tumor, nontumor lung or frozen PBMC. These data belong to a study of spatial heterogeneity in lung cancer. MiXCR, applied by TCRdb to the 5' RACE reads, yields one record per CDR3 protein. Among some 30,000 distinct CDR3 sequences listed, over 5% were seen once. V gave up 4 bases and J gave up 2 bases, with 9 bases separating them. This CDR3 region has 14 residues. Germline V gene sequence: CDR1 LNHDA, CDR2 SQIVND (reference sequence).

The J gene is TRBJ1-5, the V gene TRBV19; no definite D call. The source was PBMCs, collected at follow-up. The receptor comes from a female donor with early-stage non-small cell lung cancer. CDR3 sequence: CASSTRHGNQPQHF. The CDR3 DNA reads TGTGCCAGTAGTACCCGACATGGCAATCAGCCCCAGCATTTT.